These T cell receptor beta chains were read from a single sample in a study of cytomegalovirus exposure and HLA in healthy donors. The method was immunoSEQ multiplex PCR; TCRdb's version includes in-frame clones alone and lacks a portion of them. The repertoire holds around 99,000 clones, with approximately 76% as singletons. The material sequenced was PBMCs. All receptors come from a man aged 35 to 55 in good health and CMV-seronegative. The CDR3 runs from the conserved cysteine through the conserved F or W. D genes are given only for firm matches. Rows give clone size only sometimes, using once, few, many, or a class for an expanded clone.

v_call: TRBV11-2
d_call: .
clone_size: .
j_call: TRBJ1-1
cdr3_aa: CASGITTEAFF
cdr3_nt: TGTGCCAGCGGTATAACTACTGAAGCTTTCTTT

v_call: TRBV2
d_call: .
clone_size: few
j_call: TRBJ1-6
cdr3_aa: CASTYSSPLHF
cdr3_nt: TGTGCCAGTACTTACTCTTCACCCCTCCACTTT

v_call: TRBV6-5
d_call: .
clone_size: once
j_call: TRBJ2-2
cdr3_aa: CASSYNGQITGELFF
cdr3_nt: TGTGCCAGCAGTTATAACGGACAAATAACCGGGGAGCTGTTTTTT

v_call: TRBV11-2
d_call: TRBD2
clone_size: .
j_call: TRBJ2-7
cdr3_aa: CASSLDHGLAGARGQYF
cdr3_nt: TGTGCCAGCAGCTTAGATCACGGCCTAGCGGGGGCGAGGGGGCAGTACTTC

v_call: TRBV7-9
d_call: .
clone_size: .
j_call: TRBJ1-4
cdr3_aa: CSSSLGSEKLFF
cdr3_nt: TGTTCCAGCAGCTTAGGGTCTGAGAAACTGTTTTTT

v_call: TRBV5-4
d_call: TRBD1
clone_size: .
j_call: TRBJ2-2
cdr3_aa: CASSLGDRVYGELFF
cdr3_nt: TGTGCCAGCAGCTTGGGAGACAGGGTGTACGGGGAGCTGTTTTTT

v_call: TRBV6-5
d_call: .
clone_size: once
j_call: TRBJ2-7
cdr3_aa: CATHSEGTYEQYF
cdr3_nt: TGTGCCACCCACTCGGAGGGGACCTACGAGCAGTACTTC

v_call: TRBV7-9
d_call: TRBD2
clone_size: once
j_call: TRBJ2-7
cdr3_aa: CASSLGISGGSYEQYF
cdr3_nt: TGTGCCAGCAGCTTAGGTATTAGCGGGGGCTCCTACGAGCAGTACTTC

v_call: TRBV15
d_call: TRBD1
clone_size: .
j_call: TRBJ1-5
cdr3_aa: CATSRDLRGQGKSSNQPQHF
cdr3_nt: TGTGCCACCAGCAGAGACCTCCGGGGACAGGGGAAAAGTAGCAATCAGCCCCAGCATTTT

v_call: TRBV30
d_call: .
clone_size: once
j_call: TRBJ1-1
cdr3_aa: CAWSVSQNTEAFF
cdr3_nt: TGTGCCTGGAGTGTTTCCCAGAACACTGAAGCTTTCTTT

v_call: TRBV7-6
d_call: .
clone_size: .
j_call: TRBJ2-7
cdr3_aa: CASSLFGQDEQYF
cdr3_nt: TGTGCCAGCAGCTTATTCGGCCAGGACGAGCAGTACTTC

v_call: TRBV6-5
d_call: TRBD1
clone_size: few
j_call: TRBJ2-4
cdr3_aa: CASRNRGLNIQYF
cdr3_nt: TGTGCCAGCAGAAACAGGGGGCTGAACATTCAGTACTTC

v_call: TRBV4-2
d_call: TRBD2
clone_size: few
j_call: TRBJ2-1
cdr3_aa: CASSQVGGGHNNEQFF
cdr3_nt: TGTGCCAGCAGCCAAGTCGGGGGAGGGCATAACAATGAGCAGTTCTTC

v_call: TRBV27
d_call: TRBD2
clone_size: .
j_call: TRBJ2-3
cdr3_aa: CASSASPSGGYTDTQYF
cdr3_nt: TGTGCCAGCAGTGCATCCCCTAGCGGGGGGTACACAGATACGCAGTATTTT

v_call: TRBV5-1
d_call: TRBD2
clone_size: .
j_call: TRBJ2-5
cdr3_aa: CASSSTSGAETQYF
cdr3_nt: TGCGCCAGCAGCTCGACTAGCGGGGCTGAGACCCAGTACTTC

v_call: TRBV5-6
d_call: .
clone_size: .
j_call: TRBJ1-1
cdr3_aa: CASSWGGTEAFF
cdr3_nt: TGTGCCAGCAGCTGGGGAGGGACTGAAGCTTTCTTT